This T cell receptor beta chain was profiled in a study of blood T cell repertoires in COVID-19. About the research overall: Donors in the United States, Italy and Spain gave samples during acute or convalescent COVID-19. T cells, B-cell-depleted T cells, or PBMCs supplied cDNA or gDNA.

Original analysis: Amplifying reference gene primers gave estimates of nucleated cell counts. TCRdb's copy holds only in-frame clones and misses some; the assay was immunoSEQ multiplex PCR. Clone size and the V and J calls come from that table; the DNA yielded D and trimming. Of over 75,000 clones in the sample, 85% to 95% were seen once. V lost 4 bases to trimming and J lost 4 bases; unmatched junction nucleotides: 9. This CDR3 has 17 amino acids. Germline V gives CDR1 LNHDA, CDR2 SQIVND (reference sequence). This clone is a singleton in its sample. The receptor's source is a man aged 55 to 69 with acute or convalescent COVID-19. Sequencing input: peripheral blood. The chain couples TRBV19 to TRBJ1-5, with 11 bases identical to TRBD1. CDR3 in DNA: TGTGCCAGTAGTACGGGGACAGGGGGGTCCCTAAATCAGCCCCAGCATTTT. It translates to CASSTGTGGSLNQPQHF.